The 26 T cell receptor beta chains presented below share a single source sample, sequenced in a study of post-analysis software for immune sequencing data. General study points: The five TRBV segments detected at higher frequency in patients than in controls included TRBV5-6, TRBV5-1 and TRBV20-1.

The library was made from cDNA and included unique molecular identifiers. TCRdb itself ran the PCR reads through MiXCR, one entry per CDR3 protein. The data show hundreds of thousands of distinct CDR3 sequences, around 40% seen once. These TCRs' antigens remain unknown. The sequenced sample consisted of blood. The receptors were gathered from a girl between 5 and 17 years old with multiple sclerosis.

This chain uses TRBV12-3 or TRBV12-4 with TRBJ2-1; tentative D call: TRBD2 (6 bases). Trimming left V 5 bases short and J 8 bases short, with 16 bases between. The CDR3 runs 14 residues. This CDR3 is CASSPPGLQDEQFF. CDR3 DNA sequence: TGTGCCAGCAGTCCCCCGGGACTTCAGGATGAGCAGTTCTTC.

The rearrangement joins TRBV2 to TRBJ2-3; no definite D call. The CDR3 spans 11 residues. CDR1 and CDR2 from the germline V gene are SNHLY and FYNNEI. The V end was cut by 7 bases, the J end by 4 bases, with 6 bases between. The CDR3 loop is CASKAADTQYF. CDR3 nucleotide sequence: TGTGCCAGCAAGGCGGCAGATACGCAGTATTTT. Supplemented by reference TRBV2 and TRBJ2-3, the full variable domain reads EPEVTQTPSHQVTQMGQEVILRCVPISNHLYFYWYRQILGQKVEFLVSFYNNEISEKSEIFDDQFSVERPDGSNFTLKIRSTKLEDSAMYFCASKAADTQYFGPGTRLTVL.

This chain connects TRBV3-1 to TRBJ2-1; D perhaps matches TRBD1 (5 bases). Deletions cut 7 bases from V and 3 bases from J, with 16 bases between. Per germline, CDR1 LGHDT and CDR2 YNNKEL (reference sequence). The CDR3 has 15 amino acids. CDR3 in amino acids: CASTPGDSFYNEQFF. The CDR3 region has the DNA TGTGCCAGCACCCCAGGCGACAGTTTCTACAATGAGCAGTTCTTC.

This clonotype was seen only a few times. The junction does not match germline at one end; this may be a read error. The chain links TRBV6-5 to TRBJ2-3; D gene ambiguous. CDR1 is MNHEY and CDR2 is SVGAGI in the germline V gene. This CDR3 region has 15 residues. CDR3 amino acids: CASSSPPPDTVTQYF. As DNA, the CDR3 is TGTGCCAGCAGTTCCCCGCCCCCAGACACAGTTACGCAGTATTTT.

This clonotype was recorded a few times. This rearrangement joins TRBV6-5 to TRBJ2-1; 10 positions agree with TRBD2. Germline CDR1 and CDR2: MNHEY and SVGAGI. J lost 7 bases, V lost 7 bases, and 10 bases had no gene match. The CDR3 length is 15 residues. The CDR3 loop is CASIGIAGGKNEQFF. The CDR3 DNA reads TGTGCCAGCATTGGAATAGCGGGAGGAAAGAATGAGCAGTTCTTC.

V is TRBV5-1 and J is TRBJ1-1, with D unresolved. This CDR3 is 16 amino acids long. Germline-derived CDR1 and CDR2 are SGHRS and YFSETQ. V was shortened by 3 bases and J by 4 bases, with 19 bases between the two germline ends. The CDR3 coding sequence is TGCGCCAGCAGCTCGAGATTGGGCAGGAGCAGCACTGAAGCTTTCTTT. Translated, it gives CASSSRLGRSSTEAFF.

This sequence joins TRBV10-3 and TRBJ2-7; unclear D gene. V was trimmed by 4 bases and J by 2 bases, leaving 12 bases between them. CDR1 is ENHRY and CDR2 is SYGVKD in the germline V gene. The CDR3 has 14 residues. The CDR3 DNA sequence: TGTGCCATCAGTGTTGAGAAGGGTCCCTACGAGCAGTACTTC. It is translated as CAISVEKGPYEQYF.

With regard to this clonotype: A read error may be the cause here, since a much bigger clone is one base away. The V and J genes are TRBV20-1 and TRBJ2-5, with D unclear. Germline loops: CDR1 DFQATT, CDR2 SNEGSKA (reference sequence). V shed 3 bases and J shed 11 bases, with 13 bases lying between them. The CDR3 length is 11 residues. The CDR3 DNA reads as TGCAGTGCTAGTCCGGTGAATGAGCAGTACTTC. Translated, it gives CSASPVNEQYF.

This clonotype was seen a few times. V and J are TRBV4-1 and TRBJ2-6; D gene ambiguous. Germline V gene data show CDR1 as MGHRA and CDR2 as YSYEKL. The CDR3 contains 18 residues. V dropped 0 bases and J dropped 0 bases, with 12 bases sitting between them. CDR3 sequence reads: CASSQDDDPLSGANVLTF. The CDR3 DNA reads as TGCGCCAGCAGCCAAGATGACGACCCCCTCTCTGGGGCCAACGTCCTGACTTTC.

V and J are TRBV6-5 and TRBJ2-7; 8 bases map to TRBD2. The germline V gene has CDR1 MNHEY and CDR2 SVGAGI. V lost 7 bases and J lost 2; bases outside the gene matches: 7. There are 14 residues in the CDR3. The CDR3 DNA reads TGTGCCAGCATAAGCGGGAGAAATACCTACGAGCAGTACTTC. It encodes CASISGRNTYEQYF.

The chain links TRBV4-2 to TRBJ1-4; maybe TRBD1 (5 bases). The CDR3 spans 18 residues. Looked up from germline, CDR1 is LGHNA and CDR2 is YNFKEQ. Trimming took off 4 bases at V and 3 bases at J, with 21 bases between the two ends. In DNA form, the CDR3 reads TGTGCCAGCAGCCCCCCCCAGCGACAGCAAGTGGCTAATGAAAAACTGTTTTTT. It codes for CASSPPQRQQVANEKLFF.

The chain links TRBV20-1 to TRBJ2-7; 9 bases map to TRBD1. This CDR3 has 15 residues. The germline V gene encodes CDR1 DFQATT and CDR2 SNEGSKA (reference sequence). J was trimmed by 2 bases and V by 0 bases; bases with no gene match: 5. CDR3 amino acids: CSARDLRQGAYEQYF. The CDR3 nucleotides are TGCAGTGCTAGAGATCTTAGACAGGGGGCCTACGAGCAGTACTTC.

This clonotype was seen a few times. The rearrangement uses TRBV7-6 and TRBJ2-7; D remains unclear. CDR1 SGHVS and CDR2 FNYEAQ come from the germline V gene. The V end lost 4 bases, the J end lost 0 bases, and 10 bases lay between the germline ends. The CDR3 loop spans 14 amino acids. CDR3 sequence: CASSSLKGSYEQYF. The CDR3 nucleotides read TGTGCCAGCAGCTCCCTCAAGGGCTCCTACGAGCAGTACTTC.

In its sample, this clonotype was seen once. CDR3: CATSESGGYGYTF. CDR3 coding DNA: TGTGCCACCAGTGAATCAGGGGGTTACGGCTACACCTTC. The V and J genes are TRBV24-1 and TRBJ1-2; 7 nucleotides match TRBD1. Germline assignment: CDR1 KGHDR and CDR2 SFDVKD. With V trimmed by 4 bases and J by 8 bases, 6 bases remained unmatched. This CDR3 is 13 amino acids long.

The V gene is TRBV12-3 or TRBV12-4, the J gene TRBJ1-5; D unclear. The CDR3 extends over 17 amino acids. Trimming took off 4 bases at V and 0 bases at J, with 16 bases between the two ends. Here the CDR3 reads CASSSPTGGYSNQPQHF. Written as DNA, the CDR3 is TGTGCCAGCAGTTCACCCACCGGAGGGTATAGCAATCAGCCCCAGCATTTT.

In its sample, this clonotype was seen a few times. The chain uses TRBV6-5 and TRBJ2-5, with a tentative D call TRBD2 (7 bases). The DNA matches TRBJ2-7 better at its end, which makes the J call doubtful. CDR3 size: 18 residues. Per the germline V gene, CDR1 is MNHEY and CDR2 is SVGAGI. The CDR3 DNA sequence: TGTGCCAGCAGTTTCCCCTTGAGGGGGGGGCAAATTCAGTACGAGCAGTACTTC. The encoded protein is CASSFPLRGGQIQYEQYF.

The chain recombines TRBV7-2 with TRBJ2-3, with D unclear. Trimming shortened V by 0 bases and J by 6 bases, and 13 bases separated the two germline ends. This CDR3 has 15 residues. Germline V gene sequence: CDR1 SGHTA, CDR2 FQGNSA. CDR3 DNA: TGTGCCAGCAGCTTAGCCTCCTCGAAATCGGATACGCAGTATTTT. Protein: CASSLASSKSDTQYF.

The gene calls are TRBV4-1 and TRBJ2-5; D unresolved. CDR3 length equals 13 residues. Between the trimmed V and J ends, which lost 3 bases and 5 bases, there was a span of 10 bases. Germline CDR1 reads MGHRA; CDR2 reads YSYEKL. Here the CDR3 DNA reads TGCGCCAGCAGCCACCCCGCAAGGGAGACCCAGTACTTC. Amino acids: CASSHPARETQYF.

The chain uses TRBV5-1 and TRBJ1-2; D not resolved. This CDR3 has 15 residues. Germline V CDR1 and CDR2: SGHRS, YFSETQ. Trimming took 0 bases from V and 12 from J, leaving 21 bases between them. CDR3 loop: CASSLAGGTYDFNTF. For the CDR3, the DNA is TGCGCCAGCAGCTTGGCCGGAGGCACCTATGATTTCAACACCTTC.

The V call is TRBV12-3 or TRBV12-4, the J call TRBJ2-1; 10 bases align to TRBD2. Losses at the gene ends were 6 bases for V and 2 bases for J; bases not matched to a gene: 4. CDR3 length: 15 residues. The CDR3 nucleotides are TGTGCCAGCAGCCTAGCGGGAGAACCCTACAATGAGCAGTTCTTC. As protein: CASSLAGEPYNEQFF.

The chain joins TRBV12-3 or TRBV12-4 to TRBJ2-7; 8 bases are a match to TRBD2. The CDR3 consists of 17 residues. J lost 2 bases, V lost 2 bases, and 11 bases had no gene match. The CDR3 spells CASSLIIGGDGTYEQYF. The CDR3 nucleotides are TGTGCCAGCAGTTTAATCATCGGGGGGGACGGAACCTACGAGCAGTACTTC.

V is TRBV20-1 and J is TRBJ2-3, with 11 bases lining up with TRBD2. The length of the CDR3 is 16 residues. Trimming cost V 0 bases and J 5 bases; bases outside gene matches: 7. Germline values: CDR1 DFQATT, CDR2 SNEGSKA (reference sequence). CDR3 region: CSARDPSGGPIDTQYF. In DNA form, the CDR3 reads TGCAGTGCTAGAGATCCTAGCGGGGGGCCTATAGATACGCAGTATTTT.

This CDR3 reads CASSLAGDGRGVNEKLFF. Here the CDR3 DNA reads TGTGCCAGCAGCCTAGCGGGTGACGGTCGCGGCGTTAATGAAAAACTGTTTTTT. The chain joins TRBV6-1 to TRBJ1-4; unclear D gene. CDR3 size: 18 residues. V shed 6 bases and J shed 4 bases, with 24 bases lying between them. Germline assignment: CDR1 MNHNS and CDR2 SASEGT.

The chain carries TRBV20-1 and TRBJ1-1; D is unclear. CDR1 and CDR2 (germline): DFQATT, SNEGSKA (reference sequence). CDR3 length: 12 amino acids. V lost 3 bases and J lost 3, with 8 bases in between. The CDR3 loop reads CSASGGYTEAFF. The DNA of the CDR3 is TGCAGTGCTAGTGGAGGGTACACTGAAGCTTTCTTT.

CDR3 protein: CASPLRRTGRQETQYF. The DNA of the CDR3 is TGTGCCAGCCCACTTCGACGGACAGGGCGCCAAGAGACCCAGTACTTC. The chain combines TRBV12-3 or TRBV12-4 with TRBJ2-5, with 8 bases lining up with TRBD1. The CDR3 runs 16 residues. V was pared by 8 bases and J by 1 base, with 12 bases of the junction left unmatched.

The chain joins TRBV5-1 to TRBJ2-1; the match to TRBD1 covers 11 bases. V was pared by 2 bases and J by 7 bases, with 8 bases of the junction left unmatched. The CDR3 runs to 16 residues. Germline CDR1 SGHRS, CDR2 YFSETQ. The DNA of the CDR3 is TGCGCCAGCAGCTTCGGACAGGGGGCCCTGTATAATGAGCAGTTCTTC. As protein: CASSFGQGALYNEQFF. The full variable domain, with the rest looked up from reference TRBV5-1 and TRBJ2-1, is KAGVTQTPRYLIKTRGQQVTLSCSPISGHRSVSWYQQTPGQGLQFLFEYFSETQRNKGNFPGRFSGRQFSNSRSEMNVSTLELGDSALYLCASSFGQGALYNEQFFGPGTRLTVL.